The source of this T cell receptor (beta chain) is a study of Ad26.COV2.S vaccination and SARS-CoV-2 variants (dated by TCRdb to the early 2020s). In the study overall: Vaccine-arm donors came from COV1001, a multicentre, randomized, double-blind, placebo-controlled phase I-IIa trial of Ad26.COV2.S in healthy adults. Ad26.COV2.S was administered intramuscularly at a dose of 5x10^10 or 1x10^11 viral particles, either as one shot or as two shots given 56 days apart. TCRbeta repertoire sequencing served as the tool for gauging how specific and how broad the SARS-CoV-2-reactive T cell receptors were following Ad26.COV2.S vaccination. A total of approximately 32 samples were included in the TCR-sequenced set, comprising roughly 19 Ad26.COV2.S vaccine recipients, 5 placebo recipients and 8 SARS-CoV-2 convalescent individuals. Trial participants were randomized into five groups of five, in which low-dose or high-dose Ad26.COV2.S was given once or twice, or placebo was given on both occasions. Investigators remained blinded to trial group allocation during experiments and outcome assessment. The research as a whole found: After vaccination, substantial breadth of spike-specific CD8+ and CD4+ T cell responses was reported. Higher spike-specific TCR breadth was observed in Ad26.COV2.S recipients than in placebo recipients (P = 0.0014). Comparing responses between vaccine doses or regimens was not something the study was powered to do. Vaccine and placebo recipients had comparable non-spike TCR breadth, which fits with the vaccine containing only spike. The authors noted that total T cell responses may have been underestimated by the TCR breadth and depth analyses.

TCRbeta CDR3 regions were sequenced with the immunoSEQ Assay. After extraction, genomic DNA underwent amplification by bias-controlled multiplex PCR, followed by high-throughput sequencing. In the paper's pipeline: To quantify the absolute abundance of every unique TCRbeta CDR3 region, sequences were collapsed and filtered. Usable DNA was measured by amplifying reference genes present in all nucleated cells, and TCRbeta template counts were normalized to that usable DNA to estimate T cell fraction. Repertoire TCRs were annotated as SARS-CoV-2-specific when V gene, CDR3 amino acid sequence and J gene were exactly matched to a known reactive TCR set. MIRA supplied the reference SARS-CoV-2 TCR set, which was filtered for enrichment in COVID-19-positive ImmuneCODE repertoires so that public or cross-reactive TCRs were removed. Using the MIRA antigens, annotated TCRs were further analysed by specific ORF or by position within an ORF. Depth was the summed frequency of annotated unique rearrangements, while breadth was defined as annotated unique rearrangements over total unique productive rearrangements. Group comparisons of TCR breadth used two-sided Wilcoxon rank-sum tests. The immuneACCESS repertoire file appears here via TCRdb, limited to in-frame rearrangements. These files lack a portion of the clones; in checked studies, under half of the deficit traces to unresolved V genes, and the cause of the others is not known. That table furnishes V, J and clone size, whereas the DNA furnished D and trimming. Across this sample there are 250,000 to 300,000 clones, with 70% to 90% seen only once. Under 4% of the sample is held by the ten biggest clonotypes.

The sample's treatment or condition, from its label and the paper: 15 to 20 received Ad26.COV2.S at low or high dose, single or two shots; several received placebo; per-sample allocation not given. Repertoires of vaccine and placebo recipients were sequenced from samples taken on day 63 after the first injection. Between 29 July and 7 August 2020, Cohort 1b enrolled 20 to 30 adults aged 18-55 years at one site in Boston, USA. Ad26.COV2.S was a replication-incompetent adenovirus type 26 vector that expressed a prefusion-stabilized SARS-CoV-2 spike protein derived from the original Wuhan strain. Regarding this clone: This receptor's antigen is unknown. Within one base of it there is no much larger clone, and no base qualities were kept.

Via the germline V gene (reference sequence), CDR1 is SEHNR and CDR2 FQNEAQ. The CDR3, cysteine through phenylalanine, is 15 amino acids long. Solely the CDR3 DNA is kept, with 45 bases framed from the first base. Cut back by 5 bases and 3 bases, the V and J ends lie 15 bases apart. Material: peripheral blood, obtained in a trial of Ad26.COV2.S vaccine versus placebo. This sequence was found in a person aged 18-65 years who received the Ad26.COV2.S COVID-19 vaccine or a placebo. The chain couples TRBV7-9 to TRBJ2-3; a weak D assignment points to TRBD1 (6 bases agree). CDR3 reads: CASSPYRVRTDTQYF. The DNA sequence follows: TGTGCCAGCAGCCCTTACAGGGTGCGGACAGATACGCAGTATTTT.